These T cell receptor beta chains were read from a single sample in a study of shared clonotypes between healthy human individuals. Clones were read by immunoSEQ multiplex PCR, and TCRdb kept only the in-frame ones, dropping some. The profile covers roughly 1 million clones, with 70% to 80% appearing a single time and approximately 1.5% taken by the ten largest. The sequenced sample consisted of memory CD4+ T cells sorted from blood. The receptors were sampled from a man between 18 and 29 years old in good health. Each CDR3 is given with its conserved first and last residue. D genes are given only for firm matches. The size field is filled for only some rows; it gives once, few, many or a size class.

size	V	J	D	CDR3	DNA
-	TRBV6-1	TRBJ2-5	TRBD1	CASRDRAQETQYF	TGTGCCAGCAGGGACAGGGCCCAAGAGACCCAGTACTTC
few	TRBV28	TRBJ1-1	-	CASSPLPLNPPNTEAFF	TGTGCCAGCAGCCCCCTCCCTCTCAACCCCCCGAACACTGAAGCTTTCTTT
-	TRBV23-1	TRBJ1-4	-	CASSRAEKLFF	TGCGCCAGCAGTCGGGCTGAAAAACTGTTTTTT
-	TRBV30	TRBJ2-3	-	CAWSVLKFVPLADTQYF	TGTGCCTGGAGTGTACTAAAGTTCGTCCCGTTGGCAGATACGCAGTATTTT
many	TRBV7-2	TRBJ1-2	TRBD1	CASSPGQGGSGGYTF	TGTGCCAGCAGTCCTGGACAGGGCGGTTCGGGTGGCTACACCTTC
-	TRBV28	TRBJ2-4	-	CASSFMDIAKNIQYF	TGTGCCAGCAGTTTCATGGATATAGCCAAAAACATTCAGTACTTC
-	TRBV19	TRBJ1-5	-	CASSILARANQPQHF	-
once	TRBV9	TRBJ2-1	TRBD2	CASSVAAGLYNEQFF	TGTGCCAGCAGCGTAGCAGCGGGGCTCTACAATGAGCAGTTCTTC
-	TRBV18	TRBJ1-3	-	CASSPEVNSLSGNTIYF	TGTGCCAGCTCACCAGAGGTTAACTCCCTCTCTGGAAACACCATATATTTT
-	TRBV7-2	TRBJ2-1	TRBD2	CASSFPGLAGHNEQFF	TGTGCCAGCAGCTTCCCCGGACTAGCGGGGCACAATGAGCAGTTCTTC
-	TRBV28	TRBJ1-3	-	CASSSPGRAGNTIYF	TGTGCCAGCAGTTCCCCCGGCAGGGCCGGAAACACCATATATTTT
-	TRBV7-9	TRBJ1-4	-	CASSLPILGTNEKLFF	TGTGCCAGCAGCTTACCCATCCTGGGGACAAATGAAAAACTGTTTTTT
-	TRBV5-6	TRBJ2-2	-	CASSLFGGAGELFF	TGTGCCAGCAGCTTGTTTGGCGGGGCCGGGGAGCTGTTTTTT
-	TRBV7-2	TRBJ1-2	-	CASTAPPGGYYGYTF	TGTGCCAGCACCGCACCCCCCGGGGGGTACTATGGCTACACCTTC
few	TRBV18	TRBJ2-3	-	CASSSEIPSTDTQYF	TGTGCCAGCTCGTCTGAAATTCCTAGCACAGATACGCAGTATTTT
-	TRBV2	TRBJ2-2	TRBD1	CASSGGANRGTAGELFF	TGTGCCAGCAGTGGAGGGGCTAATAGGGGGACAGCCGGGGAGCTGTTTTTT
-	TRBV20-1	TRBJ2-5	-	CSARDIETQYF	TGCAGTGCTAGAGATATAGAGACCCAGTACTTC
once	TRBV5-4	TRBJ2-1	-	CASSGPGAAYNEQFF	TGTGCCAGCAGCGGCCCCGGGGCGGCTTACAATGAGCAGTTCTTC
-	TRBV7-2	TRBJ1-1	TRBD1	CASRPGGAGTEAFF	TGTGCCAGCAGACCAGGGGGCGCGGGGACTGAAGCTTTCTTT
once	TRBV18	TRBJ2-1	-	CASSPIAQAAGAEQFF	TGTGCCAGCTCACCAATAGCACAGGCGGCGGGGGCCGAGCAGTTCTTC
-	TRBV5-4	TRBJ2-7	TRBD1	CASTRTGFNEQYF	TGTGCCAGCACCCGGACAGGGTTCAACGAGCAGTACTTC
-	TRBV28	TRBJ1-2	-	CASSFPQGMSYGYTF	TGTGCCAGCAGTTTTCCCCAGGGAATGAGCTATGGCTACACCTTC
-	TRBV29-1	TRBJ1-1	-	CSVIRTTNTEAFF	TGCAGCGTTATCAGGACAACGAACACTGAAGCTTTCTTT
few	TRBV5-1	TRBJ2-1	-	CASSPRAVSYNEQFF	TGCGCCAGCAGCCCCAGAGCAGTCTCCTACAATGAGCAGTTCTTC
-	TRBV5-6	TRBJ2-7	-	CASSRHNYEQYF	TGTGCCAGCAGTCGACATAACTACGAGCAGTACTTC
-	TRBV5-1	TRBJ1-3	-	CASSLDEASSGNTIYF	TGCGCCAGCAGCTTGGATGAGGCGAGCTCTGGAAACACCATATATTTT